Listed below are T cell receptor beta chains from one sample, sequenced in a study of control samples from healthy donors and cancer patients. Profiled with immunoSEQ multiplex PCR; TCRdb holds only in-frame clones, not every one. The sample shows over 150,000 clones, 94% of them seen only once. Sequences were obtained from blood. Receptors originate from a young woman in good health. Both conserved end residues are part of each CDR3. The D gene is left open where the match is weak. Expanded clones are given a class, and other clones once, few, many or no size at all.

J gene,D gene,V gene,clone size,CDR3 length,CDR3 DNA,CDR3 protein
TRBJ1-5,-,TRBV12-3/TRBV12-4,-,13,TGTGCCAGCAGCCAAGGGCCGGCTCAGCCCCAGCATTTT,CASSQGPAQPQHF
TRBJ1-2,-,TRBV18,-,14,TGTGCCAGCTCTCCAACTCGGAGGGAAGGTGGCTACACCTTC,CASSPTRREGGYTF
TRBJ2-2,-,TRBV3-1/TRBV3-2,-,15,TGTGCCAGCAGCCAGGAGGGAGGAAACACCGGGGAGCTGTTTTTT,CASSQEGGNTGELFF
TRBJ1-4,TRBD1,TRBV27,-,16,TGTGCCAGCAGTACGACTTCCGGGACAGGAAATGAAAAACTGTTTTTT,CASSTTSGTGNEKLFF
TRBJ1-5,TRBD1,TRBV19,-,18,TGTGCCAGTAGTACCGGGACAGGGGGCCCCGATACGTTTGGGCCCCAGCATTTT,CASSTGTGGPDTFGPQHF
TRBJ1-5,-,TRBV18,-,14,TGTGCCAGCTCACCACAGGTTGGGAATCAGCCCCAGCATTTT,CASSPQVGNQPQHF
TRBJ1-5,-,TRBV2,-,16,TGTGCCAGCAGTGGGCCACAGGGATATAGCAATCAGCCCCAGCATTTT,CASSGPQGYSNQPQHF
TRBJ1-1,-,TRBV6-6,-,13,TGTGCCAGCACTACCCGGGGATACACTGAAGCTTTCTTT,CASTTRGYTEAFF
TRBJ2-1,-,TRBV28,-,13,TGTGCCAGCAGTTTGGGGGGGCCTAGGGAGCAGTTCTTC,CASSLGGPREQFF
TRBJ1-1,TRBD1,TRBV6-7,-,14,TGTGCCAGCAGTTATCCGGACAGGTTCACTGAAGCTTTCTTT,CASSYPDRFTEAFF
TRBJ2-1,-,TRBV11-2,-,16,TGTGCCAGCAGCTTAAAGGGGCTAGCAGTCTACAATGAGCAGTTCTTC,CASSLKGLAVYNEQFF
TRBJ1-6,TRBD1,TRBV12-5,-,16,TGTGCTAGTGGTTCCTCGGACAGGGTCGATAATTCACCCCTCCACTTT,CASGSSDRVDNSPLHF
TRBJ1-2,-,TRBV9,-,13,TGTGCCAGCAGCGTAGAGGTGGGGTATGGCTACACCTTC,CASSVEVGYGYTF
TRBJ1-2,TRBD1,TRBV25-1,-,16,TGTGCCAGCAGTGAAGGAGGGACAGGGTACGAAAATGGCTACACCTTC,CASSEGGTGYENGYTF
TRBJ1-6,-,TRBV5-4,-,12,TGTGCCAGCAGCTTGAGAAATTCACCCCTCCACTTT,CASSLRNSPLHF
TRBJ2-1,TRBD1,TRBV6-5,-,15,TGTGCCAGCTCGGTAGGACAGGGGTCCCCCAATGAGCAGTTCTTC,CASSVGQGSPNEQFF
TRBJ1-5,-,TRBV6-2/TRBV6-3,once,19,TGTGCCAGCAGTTACTCTATAGCCTCCGACGGGACCCTTCGACAGCCCCAGCATTTT,CASSYSIASDGTLRQPQHF
TRBJ1-5,-,TRBV7-2,-,16,TGTGCCAGCAGCTTAGGGCTTAGGGGGGGGACTCAGCCCCAGCATTTT,CASSLGLRGGTQPQHF
TRBJ1-1,TRBD1,TRBV19,-,15,TGTGCCAGTAGTGGCAGACAGGGCCCGAACACTGAAGCTTTCTTT,CASSGRQGPNTEAFF
TRBJ1-2,-,TRBV5-1,-,12,TGCGCCAGCCGGACAGATAACTATGGCTACACCTTC,CASRTDNYGYTF
TRBJ2-5,-,TRBV27,-,14,TGTGCCAGCAGTTTATACGGGGTCTACGAGACCCAGTACTTC,CASSLYGVYETQYF
TRBJ1-6,-,TRBV7-9,-,15,TGTGCCAGCAGCCCATCAAGGGACACGAATTCACCCCTCCACTTT,CASSPSRDTNSPLHF
TRBJ1-2,TRBD1,TRBV12-3/TRBV12-4,-,13,TGTGCCAGCAGTTTTAGGGGGCCAGGGGAGAACACCTTC,CASSFRGPGENTF
TRBJ1-1,-,TRBV6-5,-,15,TGTGCCAGCACTCGACGGACCATTATGAACACTGAAGCTTTCTTT,CASTRRTIMNTEAFF
TRBJ1-4,TRBD1,TRBV2,once,14,TGTGCCAGCAGTGAGGGGGGACAGAATGAAAAACTGTTTTTT,CASSEGGQNEKLFF
TRBJ1-2,-,TRBV11-3,once,13,TGTGCCAGCAGCCCCCAGACAGACTATGGCTACACCTTC,CASSPQTDYGYTF
TRBJ1-1,-,TRBV21-1,-,17,TGTGCCAGCACCCGCGGAGGGAAGAGAGACACCAACACTGAAGCTTTCTTT,CASTRGGKRDTNTEAFF
TRBJ2-2,-,TRBV7-6,-,15,TGTGCCAGCAGCTTAGCCCTTGAAAACACCGGGGAGCTGTTTTTT,CASSLALENTGELFF
TRBJ1-1,-,TRBV6-2/TRBV6-3,-,12,TGTGCCAGCAGTTGGCGCAGGCGTGAAGCTTTCTTT,CASSWRRREAFF
TRBJ1-5,-,TRBV24-1,-,14,TGTGCCACCAGTGATCAGGAAGGTAATCAGCCCCAGCATTTT,CATSDQEGNQPQHF
TRBJ2-5,-,TRBV27,once,15,TGTGCCAGCAGTTTATATTCAGGGGAAGGGGAGACCCAGTACTTC,CASSLYSGEGETQYF
TRBJ2-3,TRBD2,TRBV5-1,-,16,TGCGCCAGCAGCCGCTTGACTAGCGGTTCGGAAGATACGCAGTATTTT,CASSRLTSGSEDTQYF
TRBJ1-2,-,TRBV6-5,-,14,TGTGCCAGCACAAGAGACACCCGTGGCGATGGCTACACCTTC,CASTRDTRGDGYTF
TRBJ1-1,TRBD1,TRBV12-3/TRBV12-4,-,13,TGTGCCAGCAGCCCCGGGACAGCTCCCAAAGCTTTCTTT,CASSPGTAPKAFF
TRBJ1-2,TRBD1,TRBV19,-,16,TGTGCCAGTAGTATCCCCGGACAGGGGGGACTAGGTGGCTACACCTTC,CASSIPGQGGLGGYTF
TRBJ2-6,-,TRBV27,-,16,TGTGCCAGCAGTTCGGGACGGATCTCTGGGGCCAACGTCCTGACTTTC,CASSSGRISGANVLTF
TRBJ2-6,TRBD1,TRBV23-1,-,19,TGCGCCAGCAGTCAGTACCGACAGGGGGCTAGATCTGGGGCCAACGTCCTGACTTTC,CASSQYRQGARSGANVLTF
TRBJ1-2,-,TRBV6-2/TRBV6-3,-,14,TGTGCCAGCAGTATACGTACCTTGGGCATCGGCTACACCTTC,CASSIRTLGIGYTF
TRBJ1-3,-,TRBV11-2,-,14,TGTGCCAGCAGCTTAGTCCCCTCTGGAAACACCATATATTTT,CASSLVPSGNTIYF
TRBJ2-5,TRBD2,TRBV5-1,-,15,TGCGCCAGCAGCTTGGGGGAGGGACTGACAGAGACCCAGTACTTC,CASSLGEGLTETQYF
TRBJ2-7,-,TRBV7-2,-,11,TGTGCCAGCAGCTTAGTGTCCGAGCAGTACTTC,CASSLVSEQYF
TRBJ2-7,-,TRBV5-1,-,14,TGCGCCAGCAGCTTGGTGAGGGGGGCAGGCGAGCAGTACTTC,CASSLVRGAGEQYF
TRBJ1-4,TRBD1,TRBV7-9,-,17,TGTGCCAGCAGCTCGTCCCGGGACAGGAATTGGAGAGAAAAACTGTTTTTT,CASSSSRDRNWREKLFF
TRBJ1-1,-,TRBV7-2,few,14,TGTGCCAGCAGCCACGGTTTAAGGGGGAATGAAGCTTTCTTT,CASSHGLRGNEAFF